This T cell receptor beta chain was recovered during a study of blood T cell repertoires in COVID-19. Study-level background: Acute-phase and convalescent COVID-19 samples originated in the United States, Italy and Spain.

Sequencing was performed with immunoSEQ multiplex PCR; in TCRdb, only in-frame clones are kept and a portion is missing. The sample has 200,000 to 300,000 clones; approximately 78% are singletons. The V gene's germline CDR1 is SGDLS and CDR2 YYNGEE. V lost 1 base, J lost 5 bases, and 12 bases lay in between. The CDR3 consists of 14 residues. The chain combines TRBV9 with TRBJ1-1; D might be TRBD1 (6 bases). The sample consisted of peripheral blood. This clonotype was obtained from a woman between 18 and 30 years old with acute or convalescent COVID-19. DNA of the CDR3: TGTGCCAGCAGCGTATCGGGGGGGCGGACTGAAGCTTTCTTT. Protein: CASSVSGGRTEAFF.